This TCR beta chain appears in the sequencing data of a study of post-analysis software for immune sequencing data. On the study more broadly: There were relapsing-remitting, secondary progressive and progressive-relapsing multiple sclerosis among the disease courses included. Points from the study as a whole: Patients used about five TRBV segments, including TRBV5-6, TRBV5-1 and TRBV20-1, more often than controls. The study found significantly lower normalized Chao1 diversity in multiple sclerosis patients than in controls.

This clonotype was recorded a few times. Its antigen is still unknown. V was pared by 3 bases and J by 0 bases, with 6 bases of the junction left unmatched. The length of the CDR3 is 16 residues. Unique molecular identifiers tagged the TCR beta cDNA libraries. MiXCR, run by TCRdb on the PCR reads, gives a single entry per CDR3 protein. The table shows about 430,000 distinct CDR3 sequences, with approximately 38% occurring only once. The genes are TRBV12-3 or TRBV12-4 and TRBJ2-7, with 9 bases that match TRBD1. This sequence originates from a girl aged 2-9 years with multiple sclerosis. The sequenced sample was blood. The CDR3 protein is CASSLAGQGNSYEQYF. The CDR3 DNA is TGTGCCAGCAGTTTGGCTGGACAGGGGAACTCCTACGAGCAGTACTTC.